The 8 T cell receptor beta chains reported below all come from one sample, sequenced in a study of T cells in Graves' hyperthyroidism and ophthalmopathy. Researchers took RNA transcripts and amplified the TCR beta CDR3 regions from them. Initially, a first-round RT-PCR of the TCR CDR3 employed the HTBI primer set. A single record per CDR3 protein comes from TCRdb applying MiXCR to the multiplex PCR reads. The table lists some 720,000 distinct CDR3 sequences, less than 20% of them singletons. Sequencing was performed on blood. All receptors derive from a man aged 18 to 29 with Graves' hyperthyroidism.

This rearrangement joins TRBV7-3 to TRBJ2-2; D unclear. The germline V and J ends were trimmed by 6 bases and 4 bases, with 12 bases remaining between them. CDR1 and CDR2 from the germline V gene are SGHTA and FQGTGA. CDR3 length: 14 residues. The CDR3 DNA is TGTGCCAGCAGACAAATCGGAGTCACCGGGGAGCTGTTTTTT. Translation: CASRQIGVTGELFF.

The chain carries TRBV6-2 or TRBV6-3 and TRBJ2-3; D uncertain. The CDR3 consists of 13 residues. V was clipped by 2 bases and J by 2 bases, with 5 bases between them. Germline-derived CDR1 and CDR2 are MNHEY and SVGEGT. CDR3 coding DNA: TGTGCCAGCAGTTACCTCATCACAGATACGCAGTATTTT. Translation: CASSYLITDTQYF.

This clonotype was detected only a few times. The chain has TRBV7-8 and TRBJ1-1; possible D gene TRBD1, 5 bases. Germline V gene lookup returns CDR1 SGHVS and CDR2 FQNEAQ. V lost 7 bases to trimming and J lost 1 base, with 19 bases between them. The CDR3 runs 16 residues. The CDR3, as DNA: TGTGCCAGCAACCCTCGCAGGGTAACAGGGAACACTGAAGCTTTCTTT. Protein: CASNPRRVTGNTEAFF.

At least ten counts were recorded for this clonotype. The gene calls are TRBV28 and TRBJ1-1, with a weak D call TRBD1 (6 bases). The CDR3 extends over 15 amino acids. The germline V gene has CDR1 MDHEN and CDR2 SYDVKM. V was cut by 6 bases and J by 0 bases, with 14 bases left in between. CDR3 residues: CASSWGGDMNTEAFF. Written as DNA, the CDR3 is TGTGCCAGCAGCTGGGGGGGGGACATGAACACTGAAGCTTTCTTT.

This rearrangement joins TRBV11-2 to TRBJ2-5, with 9 bases identical to TRBD1. CDR1 is SGHAT, CDR2 FQNNGV, per germline. Trimming took 5 bases from V and 3 from J; bases not matched to a gene: 4. The CDR3 contains 14 residues. The DNA of the CDR3 is TGTGCCAGCAGCCGGGACAGGGCCGAAGAGACCCAGTACTTC. Translation gives CASSRDRAEETQYF.

The chain recombines TRBV5-1 with TRBJ2-2; D remains ambiguous. CDR3 length: 17 amino acids. The V gene's germline CDR1 is SGHRS and CDR2 YFSETQ. The V and J ends lost 3 bases and 1 base respectively, with 16 bases between them. CDR3 in amino acids: CASSSLHLTGNTGELFF. CDR3 sequence (DNA): TGCGCCAGCAGCTCCTTACACTTAACTGGGAACACCGGGGAGCTGTTTTTT.

Many counts were recorded for this clonotype. V gene TRBV11-2 combines with J gene TRBJ2-3; D is undetermined. Per germline, CDR1 SGHAT and CDR2 FQNNGV. CDR3 length equals 13 residues. V lost 1 base and J 4 bases, leaving 6 bases between the germline ends. The CDR3 DNA sequence: TGTGCCAGCAGCTTAGGGTTTGCAGATACGCAGTATTTT. As protein: CASSLGFADTQYF.

This clonotype was seen at least ten times. V gene TRBV20-1 combines with J gene TRBJ2-7; D might be TRBD2 (6 bases). Germline-derived CDR1 and CDR2 are DFQATT and SNEGSKA (reference sequence). The CDR3 is 13 residues long. The V end was cut by 7 bases, the J end by 2 bases, with 15 bases between. CDR3 DNA sequence: TGCAGTGTCAGTAGCGGAGGTACCTACGAGCAGTACTTC. Encoded protein: CSVSSGGTYEQYF.